Listed below are T cell receptor beta chains from one sample, sequenced in a study of shared clonotypes between healthy human individuals. Libraries were prepared by immunoSEQ multiplex PCR; TCRdb keeps only in-frame clonotypes and omits some of them. In the table there are about 2.4 million clones, roughly 92% of which are singletons. The sequencing input was naive CD4+ T cells sorted from blood. Receptors were obtained from a man aged 18 to 30 in good health. Each CDR3 is given with its conserved first and last residue. A D gene is named only where the DNA matches it firmly. Size is omitted from some rows. Given values are once, few, many or a class for expanded clones.

TRBJ1-1	NA	NA	TRBV19	TGTGCCAGTAGTCCGAGACAGGCCTTAACTAACACTGAAGCTTTCTTT	CASSPRQALTNTEAFF
TRBJ1-1	NA	TRBD1	TRBV29-1	TGCAGCGTAAACAGGGGTGCTGAAGCTTTCTTT	CSVNRGAEAFF
TRBJ1-1	NA	TRBD1	TRBV28	TGTGCCAGCAGCAGCACAGGGGGCTCGAACACTGAAGCTTTCTTT	CASSSTGGSNTEAFF
TRBJ1-2	NA	NA	TRBV6-5	TGTGCCAGCAGTTACGACTCCTGGGATGGCTACACCTTC	CASSYDSWDGYTF
TRBJ2-5	NA	NA	TRBV6-1	TGTGCCAGCAGCGAATCGCACAGAGGGGGGGAGACCCAGTACTTC	CASSESHRGGETQYF
TRBJ1-5	NA	TRBD1	TRBV19	TGTGCCAGTAGTACGGGACAGGGGCGCCAGCCCCAGCATTTT	CASSTGQGRQPQHF
TRBJ2-3	NA	TRBD1	TRBV7-9	TGTGCCAGCAGCTTCTCTACCGGGACAGCCCTAACAGATACGCAGTATTTT	CASSFSTGTALTDTQYF
TRBJ2-7	NA	TRBD2	TRBV28	TGTGCCAGCAGTTTTCTAGCGGGAGTGGGAGAGCAGTACTTC	CASSFLAGVGEQYF
TRBJ1-4	few	NA	TRBV6-1	TGTGCCAGCAGTACGTACAGCAAATCTAATGAAAAACTGTTTTTT	CASSTYSKSNEKLFF
TRBJ2-5	NA	TRBD1	TRBV5-1	TGCGCCAGCAGCTTGACAGGGGGGATGCAAGAGACCCAGTACTTC	CASSLTGGMQETQYF
TRBJ1-2	NA	NA	TRBV6-1	TGTGCCAGCAGTGAAGAGGCAGGGTATAGCTATGGCTACACCTTC	CASSEEAGYSYGYTF
TRBJ2-1	NA	TRBD2	TRBV5-1	TGCGCCAGCAGCAGCGGGACTAGCGGGACGAATGAGCAGTTCTTC	CASSSGTSGTNEQFF